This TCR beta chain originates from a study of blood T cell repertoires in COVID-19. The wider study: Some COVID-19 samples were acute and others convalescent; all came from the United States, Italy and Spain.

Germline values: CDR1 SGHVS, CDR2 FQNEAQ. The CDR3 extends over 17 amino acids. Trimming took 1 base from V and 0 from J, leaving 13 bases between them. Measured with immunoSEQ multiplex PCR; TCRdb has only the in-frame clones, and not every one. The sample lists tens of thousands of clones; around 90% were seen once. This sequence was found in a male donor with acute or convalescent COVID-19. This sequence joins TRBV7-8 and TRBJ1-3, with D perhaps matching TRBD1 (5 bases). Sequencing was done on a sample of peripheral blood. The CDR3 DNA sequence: TGTGCCAGCAGCTTAGGAGCGACAGCGACCTCTGGAAACACCATATATTTT. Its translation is CASSLGATATSGNTIYF.